The 17 T cell receptor beta chains reported below all come from one sample, sequenced in a study of CD8 T cells in ankylosing spondylitis. TCRdb called the 5' RACE reads again in MiXCR, with one record for every CDR3 protein. The sample has about 69,000 distinct CDR3 sequences, roughly 5% seen once; the top ten hold 2.2%. Material: blood, either unsorted or a sorted T cell fraction (not recorded which). The source of these receptors is a male donor with ankylosing spondylitis or in good health (not recorded which).

This clonotype was observed many times. Its ends do not fully match the called genes, so a read error is possible. Here the CDR3 DNA reads TGTGCCAGCAGTCTAGCGGGGGGAACCTACGAGCAGTACTTC. Translated, it gives CASSLAGGTYEQYF. V usage is TRBV12-3 or TRBV12-4 and J usage is TRBJ2-7; 11 bases map to TRBD2. This CDR3 is built from 14 residues.

This clonotype has a count of ten or more. The J gene is TRBJ2-3, the V gene TRBV12-5; D not certain. Trimming left V 6 bases short and J 2 bases short, with 12 bases between. The CDR3 runs to 14 residues. CDR1 is LGHNT, CDR2 FRNRAP, per germline. DNA of the CDR3: TGTGCTAGTGGGGCACGGACCACCACAGATACGCAGTATTTT. Translation gives CASGARTTTDTQYF.

The sample holds many counts of this clonotype. The CDR3 coding sequence is TGCGCCAGCAGCCAAGTAAGAGGGAGGGGCCCAGATACGCAGTATTTT. Residues: CASSQVRGRGPDTQYF. The rearrangement joins TRBV4-1 to TRBJ2-3; TRBD2 matches 7 bases. Per germline, CDR1 MGHRA and CDR2 YSYEKL. CDR3 size: 16 residues. V was clipped by 1 base and J by 4 bases; unmatched bases: 8.

This clonotype appeared many times. V usage is TRBV10-3 and J usage is TRBJ2-1; TRBD2 agrees at 11 bases. This CDR3 has 17 residues. V trimming: 6 bases; J trimming: 8 bases; junction bases outside the gene matches: 15. Germline V lookup: CDR1 ENHRY, CDR2 SYGVKD. CDR3 DNA: TGTGCCATCAGGCCGGGACTAGCGGCGCGGGGGGGCGATGAGCAGTTCTTC. It encodes CAIRPGLAARGGDEQFF.

This chain joins TRBV20-1 and TRBJ2-7; D is undetermined. Germline V gene data show CDR1 as DFQATT and CDR2 as SNEGSKA (reference sequence). The CDR3 extends over 19 amino acids. The V gene lost 8 bases and the J gene lost 2 bases, with 34 bases spanning the gap. CDR3 protein: CSFRGNFPGLAILTYEQYF. The CDR3, as DNA: TGCAGTTTTAGAGGCAACTTTCCGGGCTTGGCGATCTTAACCTACGAGCAGTACTTC.

This clonotype was counted at least ten times. This rearrangement joins TRBV5-1 to TRBJ2-5, with TRBD1 as a possible D gene (5 bases). The germline V gene has CDR1 SGHRS and CDR2 YFSETQ. The CDR3 consists of 12 residues. Trimming shortened V by 0 bases and J by 5 bases, and 5 bases separated the two germline ends. This chain's CDR3 is CASSLAGETQYF. CDR3 bases: TGCGCCAGCAGCTTGGCAGGGGAGACCCAGTACTTC.

Worth noting for this clonotype: A read error is possible here, since a much larger clone lies one base away. No conserved phenylalanine or tryptophan is present at the end of the CDR3, so a read error is the likely explanation. This chain joins TRBV3-1 and TRBJ2-1; D might be TRBD1 or TRBD2, each matching 5 bases. There are 12 residues in the CDR3. The germline V gene has CDR1 LGHDT and CDR2 YNNKEL (reference sequence). V gave up 3 bases and J gave up 12 bases, with 12 bases separating them. In DNA, the CDR3 is TGTGCCAGCAGCCAGGCGCAGGGACGGCAGTTCCTC. This sequence encodes CASSQAQGRQFL.

This clonotype showed up many times. The genes are TRBV12-3 or TRBV12-4 and TRBJ1-2; D is uncertain. The CDR3 is made up of 13 amino acids. V lost 1 base and J 1 base, leaving 4 bases between the germline ends. CDR3 in DNA: TGTGCCAGCAGTTTAGGGGGTAACTATGGCTACACCTTC. As protein: CASSLGGNYGYTF.

This clonotype showed up many times. The chain uses TRBV20-1 and TRBJ1-1; D is perhaps TRBD1 (5 bases). The CDR3 length is 15 residues. Looked up from germline, CDR1 is DFQATT and CDR2 is SNEGSKA (reference sequence). With 0 bases removed from V and 0 bases from J, the gap between germline ends came to 11 bases. The CDR3 nucleotides read TGCAGTGCTAGAGATTTCACAGGTTTGAACACTGAAGCTTTCTTT. It specifies CSARDFTGLNTEAFF.

V gene TRBV7-2 combines with J gene TRBJ2-5; D uncertain. The germline V gene has CDR1 SGHTA and CDR2 FQGNSA. V gave up 4 bases and J gave up 5 bases, with 11 bases separating them. This CDR3 region has 13 residues. The chain's CDR3 is CASSWVFGETQYF. The CDR3 DNA follows: TGTGCCAGCAGCTGGGTTTTCGGGGAGACCCAGTACTTC.

This clonotype came up many times. This chain uses TRBV20-1 with TRBJ2-7; tentative D call: TRBD2 (7 bases). V lost 5 bases to trimming and J lost 4 bases, with 18 bases between them. The germline V gene has CDR1 DFQATT and CDR2 SNEGSKA (reference sequence). This CDR3 spans 14 amino acids. Here the CDR3 reads CSAVVGGLGYEQYF. DNA of the CDR3: TGCAGTGCTGTCGTCGGGGGGCTAGGATACGAGCAGTACTTC.

This clonotype came up many times. The chain carries TRBV12-3 or TRBV12-4 and TRBJ1-2, with 9 bases aligning to TRBD1. This CDR3 comprises 16 residues. V trimming: 5 bases; J trimming: 2 bases; junction bases outside the gene matches: 9. This chain's CDR3 is CASSTPPGQGNYGYTF. The CDR3 region has the DNA TGTGCCAGCAGTACACCCCCAGGACAGGGGAACTATGGCTACACCTTC.

This clonotype occurred many times. This chain connects TRBV2 to TRBJ1-5; the D is unclear. Germline V gene lookup returns CDR1 SNHLY and CDR2 FYNNEI. The CDR3 loop spans 14 amino acids. V shed 4 bases and J shed 4 bases, with 11 bases lying between them. CDR3 loop: CASSATSGNQPQHF. The CDR3 coding sequence is TGTGCCAGCAGTGCGACGTCGGGGAATCAGCCCCAGCATTTT.

The table lists this clonotype with many counts. V gene TRBV9 combines with J gene TRBJ2-5; D gene ambiguous. The CDR3 is 15 amino acids. The V gene's germline CDR1 is SGDLS and CDR2 YYNGEE. V was shortened by 4 bases and J by 4 bases, with 17 bases between the two germline ends. The CDR3 sequence is CASSFSSTRVETQYF. CDR3 sequence (DNA): TGTGCCAGCAGCTTTAGCAGCACGAGAGTAGAGACCCAGTACTTC.

This clonotype was counted ten times or more. This chain links TRBV12-3 or TRBV12-4 with TRBJ1-1; D not resolved. Trimming cost V 6 bases and J 8 bases, with 13 bases left between them. This CDR3 has 12 residues. This chain's CDR3 is CASSPNFREAFF. In nucleotides, the CDR3 is TGTGCCAGCAGCCCAAATTTCAGGGAAGCTTTCTTT.

This clonotype was found many times. This sequence joins TRBV6-5 and TRBJ1-5, with D unresolved. This CDR3 region has 15 residues. Germline CDR1 MNHEY, CDR2 SVGAGI. V dropped 0 bases and J dropped 2 bases, with 8 bases sitting between them. The CDR3 protein is CASSYSYTGNQPQHF. CDR3 DNA: TGTGCCAGCAGTTACTCCTACACCGGCAATCAGCCCCAGCATTTT.

Regarding this clonotype: A much larger clone differs from this one at a single base, so this may be a read error. The J gene is TRBJ2-7, the V gene TRBV20-1; D gene ambiguous. Trimming shortened V by 5 bases and J by 3 bases, and 17 bases separated the two germline ends. In germline, CDR1 is DFQATT, CDR2 SNEGSKA (reference sequence). This CDR3 is built from 14 residues. The CDR3 loop reads CSARHVTSVYEQYF. The CDR3 DNA sequence: TGCAGTGCTCGCCACGTAACATCGGTCTACGAGCAGTACTTC.